Given below is one T cell receptor beta chain in context. This record comes from a study of graft-versus-host responses after intestinal transplantation. Across the study: Multivisceral, liver-intestinal, or isolated intestinal transplants were performed in recipients. Findings of the study overall: Elevated graft-versus-host to host-versus-graft clonal ratios in allografts were recorded for patients with graft-donor T cell macrochimerism. The recipient marrow held GvH clones, and some of them showed up first in ileum or blood.

The protocol was immunoSEQ multiplex PCR, while the TCRdb copy is restricted to in-frame clones and leaves out a portion. The sample consists of about 11,000 clones, approximately 31% of them appearing once. CD3+CD4+ and CD3+CD8+ responders that were proliferating and CFSE-low were sorted post-reaction. Germline V lookup: CDR1 MDHEN, CDR2 SYDVKM. The trim removed 6 bases at V and 3 bases at J, leaving 15 bases unmatched. The CDR3 consists of 17 residues. The sequencing used alloreactive CD4+ T cells from a mixed lymphocyte reaction culture, collected before transplantation. Subset here: CFSE-low proliferating T cells sorted from roughly 6-day pre-transplant mixed lymphocyte reaction (GvH or HvG direction). This rearrangement joins TRBV28 to TRBJ2-7; 9 bases map to TRBD1. The TCR sequence derives from a human patient who was an organ donor for intestinal transplantation. DNA for the CDR3: TGTGCCAGCAGATCTCCGGGACAGGGTAGGGCCAACTACGAGCAGTACTTC. This sequence encodes CASRSPGQGRANYEQYF. Full variable domain (outside the CDR3, taken from reference TRBV28 and TRBJ2-7): DVKVTQSSRYLVKRTGEKVFLECVQDMDHENMFWYRQDPGLGLRLIYFSYDVKMKEKGDIPEGYSVSREKKERFSLILESASTNQTSMYLCASRSPGQGRANYEQYFGPGTRLTVT.